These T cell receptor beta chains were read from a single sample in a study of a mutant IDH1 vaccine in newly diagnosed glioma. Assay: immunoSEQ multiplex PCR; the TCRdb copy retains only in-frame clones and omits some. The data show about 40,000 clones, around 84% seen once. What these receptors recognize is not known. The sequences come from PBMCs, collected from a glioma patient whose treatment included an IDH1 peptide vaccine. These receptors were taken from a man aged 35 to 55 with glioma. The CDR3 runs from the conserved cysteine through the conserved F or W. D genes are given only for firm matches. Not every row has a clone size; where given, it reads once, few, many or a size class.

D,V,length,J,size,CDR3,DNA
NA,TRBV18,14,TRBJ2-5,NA,CASSLSAGQETQYF,TGTGCCAGCTCACTTTCAGCGGGTCAAGAGACCCAGTACTTC
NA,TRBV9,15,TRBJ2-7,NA,CASSVGAASSYEQYF,TGTGCCAGCAGCGTAGGCGCGGCAAGCTCCTACGAGCAGTACTTC
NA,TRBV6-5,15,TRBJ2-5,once,CASSYRTSHGETQYF,TGTGCCAGCAGTTACCGGACATCCCATGGGGAGACCCAGTACTTC
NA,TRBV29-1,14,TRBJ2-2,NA,CSCLTGFPTGELFF,TGCAGCTGCCTAACGGGCTTTCCGACCGGGGAGCTGTTTTTT
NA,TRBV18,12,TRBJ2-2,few,CASSPDTGELFF,TGTGCCAGCTCACCAGACACCGGGGAGCTGTTTTTT
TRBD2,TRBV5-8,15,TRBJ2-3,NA,CASGSGSPRTDTQYF,TGTGCCAGCGGTAGCGGGAGCCCGCGCACAGATACGCAGTATTTT
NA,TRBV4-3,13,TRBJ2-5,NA,CASSLNVGETQYF,TGCGCCAGCAGCCTCAACGTAGGGGAGACCCAGTACTTC
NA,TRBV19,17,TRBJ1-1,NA,CASSIRGRTKLNTEAFF,TGTGCCAGTAGTATTCGGGGACGGACTAAATTGAACACTGAAGCTTTCTTT
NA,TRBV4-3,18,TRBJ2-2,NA,CASSQDKRTGSNTGELFF,TGCGCCAGCAGCCAGGATAAAAGAACAGGGTCGAACACCGGGGAGCTGTTTTTT
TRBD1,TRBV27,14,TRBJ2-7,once,CASSFLDRAYEQYF,TGTGCCAGCAGTTTCCTCGACAGGGCCTACGAGCAGTACTTC
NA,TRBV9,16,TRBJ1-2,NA,CASSVEGGQINYGYTF,TGTGCCAGCAGCGTAGAAGGAGGACAAATTAACTATGGCTACACCTTC
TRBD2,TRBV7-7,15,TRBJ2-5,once,CASSLGSGGQETQYF,TGTGCCAGCAGCTTAGGGAGCGGGGGACAAGAGACCCAGTACTTC
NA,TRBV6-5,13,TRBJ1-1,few,CASNRGLNTEAFF,TGTGCCAGCAACCGAGGGCTCAACACTGAAGCTTTCTTT
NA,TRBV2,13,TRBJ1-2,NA,CASNQGQNYGYTF,TGTGCCAGCAATCAGGGGCAGAACTATGGCTACACCTTC
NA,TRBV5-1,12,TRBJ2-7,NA,CASRLDFYEQYF,TGCGCCAGCCGACTAGACTTCTACGAGCAGTACTTC
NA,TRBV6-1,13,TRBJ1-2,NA,CASLLGGNYGYTF,TGTGCCAGCCTGCTTGGGGGGAACTATGGCTACACCTTC
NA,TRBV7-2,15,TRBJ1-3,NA,CASSSKGGSGNTIYF,TGTGCCAGCAGTTCGAAAGGGGGCTCTGGAAACACCATATATTTT
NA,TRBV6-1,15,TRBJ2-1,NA,CASSLADPTYNEQFF,TGTGCCAGCAGTTTAGCGGACCCAACCTACAATGAGCAGTTCTTC
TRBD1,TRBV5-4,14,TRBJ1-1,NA,CASSQQGTVTEAFF,TGTGCCAGCAGCCAACAGGGGACAGTCACTGAAGCTTTCTTT
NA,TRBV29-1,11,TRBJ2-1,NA,CSVEGANEQFF,TGCAGCGTTGAGGGAGCGAATGAGCAGTTCTTC
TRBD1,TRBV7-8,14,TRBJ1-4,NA,CASSQTGINEKLFF,TGTGCCAGCAGCCAGACAGGGATTAATGAAAAACTGTTTTTT
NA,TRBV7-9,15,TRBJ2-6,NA,CASSREGGGANVLTF,TGTGCCAGCAGCCGTGAGGGCGGTGGGGCCAACGTCCTGACTTTC
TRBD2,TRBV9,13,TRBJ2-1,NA,CASSVVLAGKQFF,TGTGCCAGCAGCGTAGTGTTAGCGGGAAAGCAGTTCTTC
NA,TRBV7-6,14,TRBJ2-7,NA,CASSLLGRVGEQYF,TGTGCCAGCAGCCTGCTGGGGCGGGTGGGAGAGCAGTACTTC
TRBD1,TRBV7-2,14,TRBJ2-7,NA,CASSSRQGTYEQYF,TGTGCCAGCAGCTCCCGACAGGGGACCTACGAGCAGTACTTC
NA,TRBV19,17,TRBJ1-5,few,CASSIVDRRNSNQPQHF,TGTGCCAGTAGTATAGTAGACAGGAGAAATAGCAATCAGCCCCAGCATTTT
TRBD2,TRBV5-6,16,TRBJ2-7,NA,CASSRDNSGRAYEQYF,TGTGCCAGCAGCCGAGACAATAGCGGGAGGGCTTACGAGCAGTACTTC
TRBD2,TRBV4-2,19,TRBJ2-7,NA,CASSPGQGLAGGPNYEQYF,TGTGCCAGCAGCCCCGGACAGGGACTAGCGGGAGGGCCTAACTACGAGCAGTACTTC
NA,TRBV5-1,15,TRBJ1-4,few,CASSQNPDGYEKLFF,TGCGCCAGCAGCCAGAACCCGGACGGCTATGAAAAACTGTTTTTT
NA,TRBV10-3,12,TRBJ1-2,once,CAISELNYGYTF,TGTGCCATCAGTGAGCTAAACTATGGCTACACCTTC
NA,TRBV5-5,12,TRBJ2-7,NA,CASSPDVSPQYF,TGTGCCAGCAGTCCGGACGTTTCACCGCAGTACTTC